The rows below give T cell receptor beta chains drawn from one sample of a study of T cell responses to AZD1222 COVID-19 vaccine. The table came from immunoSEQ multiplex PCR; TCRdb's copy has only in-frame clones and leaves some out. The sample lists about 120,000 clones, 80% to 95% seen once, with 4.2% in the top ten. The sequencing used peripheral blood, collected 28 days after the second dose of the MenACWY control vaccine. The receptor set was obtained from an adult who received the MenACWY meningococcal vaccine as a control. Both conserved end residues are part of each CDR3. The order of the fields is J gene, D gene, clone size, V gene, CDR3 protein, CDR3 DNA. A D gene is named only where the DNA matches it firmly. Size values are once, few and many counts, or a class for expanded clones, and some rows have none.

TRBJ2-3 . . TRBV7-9 CASSQGRSTDTQYF TGTGCCAGCAGCCAGGGGAGAAGCACAGATACGCAGTATTTT
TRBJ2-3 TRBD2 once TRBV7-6 CASSFTGGPGDTQYF TGTGCCAGCAGCTTTACGGGAGGGCCAGGAGATACGCAGTATTTT
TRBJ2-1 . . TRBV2 CASSESQSGSYNEQFF TGTGCCAGCAGTGAATCCCAGTCTGGCTCCTACAATGAGCAGTTCTTC
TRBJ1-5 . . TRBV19 CASSVLRDQPQHF TGTGCCAGTAGTGTACTGAGAGATCAGCCCCAGCATTTT
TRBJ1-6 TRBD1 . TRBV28 CASSLWSDRAGSPLHF TGTGCCAGCAGTTTATGGTCTGACAGGGCAGGTTCACCCCTCCACTTT
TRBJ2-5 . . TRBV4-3 CASSQVSWGQGSETQYF TGCGCCAGCAGCCAAGTCTCTTGGGGGCAGGGTAGCGAGACCCAGTACTTC
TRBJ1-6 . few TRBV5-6 CASSLVRVNSPLHF TGTGCCAGCAGCTTGGTCAGGGTTAATTCACCCCTCCACTTT
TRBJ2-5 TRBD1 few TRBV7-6 CASSHRGIQETQYF TGTGCCAGCAGCCACAGGGGGATCCAAGAGACCCAGTACTTC
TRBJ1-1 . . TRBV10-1 CASSESLGGTEAFF TGCGCCAGCAGTGAGTCCTTGGGGGGGACTGAAGCTTTCTTT
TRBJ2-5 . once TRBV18 CASSTTVRETQYF TGTGCCAGCTCAACCACCGTACGGGAAACCCAGTACTTC
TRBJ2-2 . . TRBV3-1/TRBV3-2 CASSPLGPIGGELFF TGTGCCAGCAGCCCCCTTGGGCCGATAGGCGGGGAGCTGTTTTTT
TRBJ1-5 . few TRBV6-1 CASSERSGLVGNQPQHF TGTGCCAGCAGTGAACGGTCAGGTCTAGTAGGGAATCAGCCCCAGCATTTT
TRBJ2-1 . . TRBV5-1 CASSLGAGEDEQFF TGCGCCAGCAGCTTGGGGGCAGGGGAAGATGAGCAGTTCTTC
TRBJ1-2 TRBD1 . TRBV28 CASSFPGTAEANYGYTF TGTGCCAGCAGTTTCCCCGGGACAGCGGAAGCTAACTATGGCTACACCTTC
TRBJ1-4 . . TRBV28 CASTPAGREKLFF TGTGCCAGCACCCCTGCCGGGCGCGAAAAACTGTTTTTT
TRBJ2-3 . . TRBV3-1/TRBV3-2 CASSQASPTDTQYF TGTGCCAGCAGCCAAGCTAGCCCCACAGATACGCAGTATTTT
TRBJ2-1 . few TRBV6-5 CAGSTAAYNEQFF TGTGCCGGTTCCACTGCCGCCTACAATGAGCAGTTCTTC
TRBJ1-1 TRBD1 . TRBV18 CASSLGQGWTEAFF TGTGCCAGCTCACTTGGACAGGGGTGGACTGAAGCTTTCTTT
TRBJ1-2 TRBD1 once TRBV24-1 CATSDSLGQNYGYTF TGTGCCACCAGTGATTCCCTGGGACAGAACTATGGCTACACCTTC
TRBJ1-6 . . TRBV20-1 CSASAGPGYNSPLHF TGCAGTGCTAGTGCTGGGCCGGGGTATAATTCACCCCTCCACTTT
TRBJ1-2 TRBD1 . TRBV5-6 CASSSGTAYGYTF TGTGCCAGCAGCTCCGGGACAGCCTATGGCTACACCTTC
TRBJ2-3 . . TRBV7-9 CASSLATPTATDTQYF TGTGCCAGCAGCTTAGCCACACCCACGGCCACAGATACGCAGTATTTT
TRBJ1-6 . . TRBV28 CASSSNGVGSPLHF TGTGCCAGCAGTTCCAACGGGGTAGGTTCACCCCTCCACTTT
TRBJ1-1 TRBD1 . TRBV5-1 CASSLEGTGGPGFF TGCGCCAGCAGCTTGGAGGGGACAGGGGGTCCAGGTTTCTTT
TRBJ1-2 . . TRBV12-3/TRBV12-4 CASRPDQGGYTF TGTGCCAGCAGACCCGACCAGGGTGGCTACACCTTC
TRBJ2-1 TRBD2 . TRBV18 CASSAGYGTSTSGVDYNEQFF TGTGCCAGCTCGGCTGGCTACGGGACATCGACTAGCGGGGTAGACTACAATGAGCAGTTCTTC
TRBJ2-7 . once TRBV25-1 CASSEYKGDRVYEQYF TGTGCCAGCAGTGAATATAAGGGGGATCGGGTTTACGAGCAGTACTTC
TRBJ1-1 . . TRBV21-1 CASSKRGDRSAEAFF TGTGCCAGCAGCAAAAGGGGGGACAGGTCCGCGGAAGCTTTCTTT
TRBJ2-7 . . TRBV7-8 CASSLGGSGEQYF TGTGCCAGCAGCTTAGGTGGTTCTGGCGAGCAGTACTTC
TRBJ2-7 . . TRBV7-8 CASSSPRLAIPTIYEQYF TGTGCCAGCAGCTCCCCCCGGCTAGCGATACCAACAATCTACGAGCAGTACTTC
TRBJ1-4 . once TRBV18 CASSPGEATNEKLFF TGTGCCAGCTCACCAGGGGAAGCAACTAATGAAAAACTGTTTTTT